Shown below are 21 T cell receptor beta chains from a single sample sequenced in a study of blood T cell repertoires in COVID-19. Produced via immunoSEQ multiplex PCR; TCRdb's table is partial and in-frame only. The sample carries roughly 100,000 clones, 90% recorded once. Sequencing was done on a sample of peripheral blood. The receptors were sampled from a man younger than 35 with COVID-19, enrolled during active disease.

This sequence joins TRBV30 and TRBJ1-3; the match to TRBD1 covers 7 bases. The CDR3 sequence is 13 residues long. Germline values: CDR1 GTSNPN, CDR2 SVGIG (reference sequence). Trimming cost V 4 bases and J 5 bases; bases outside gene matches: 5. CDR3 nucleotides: TGTGCCTGGACTGGGGACAGCCGAAACACCATATATTTT. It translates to CAWTGDSRNTIYF.

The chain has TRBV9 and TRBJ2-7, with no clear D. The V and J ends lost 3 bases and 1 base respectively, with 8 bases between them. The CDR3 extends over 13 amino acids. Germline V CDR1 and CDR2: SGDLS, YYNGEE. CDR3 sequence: CASSGGDSYEQYF. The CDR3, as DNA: TGTGCCAGCAGCGGAGGCGATTCCTACGAGCAGTACTTC.

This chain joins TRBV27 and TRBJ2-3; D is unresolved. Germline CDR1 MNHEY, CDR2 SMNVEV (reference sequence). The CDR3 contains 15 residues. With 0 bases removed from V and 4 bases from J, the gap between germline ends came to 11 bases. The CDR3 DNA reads TGTGCCAGCAGTTTATCAGAGGTTAGATCAGATACGCAGTATTTT. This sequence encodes CASSLSEVRSDTQYF.

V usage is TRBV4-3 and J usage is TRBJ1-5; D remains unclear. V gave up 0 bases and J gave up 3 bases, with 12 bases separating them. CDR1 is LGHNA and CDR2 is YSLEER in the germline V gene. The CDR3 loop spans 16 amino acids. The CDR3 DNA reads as TGCGCCAGCAGCCAAGAGGGTTGGAGTTACAATCAGCCCCAGCATTTT. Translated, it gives CASSQEGWSYNQPQHF.

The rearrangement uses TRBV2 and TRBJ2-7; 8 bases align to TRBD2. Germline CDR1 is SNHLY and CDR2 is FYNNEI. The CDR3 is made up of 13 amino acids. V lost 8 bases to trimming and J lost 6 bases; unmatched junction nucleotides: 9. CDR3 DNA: TGTGCCAGCGGAGTAGCGGGATGGGTCGAGCAGTACTTC. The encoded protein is CASGVAGWVEQYF.

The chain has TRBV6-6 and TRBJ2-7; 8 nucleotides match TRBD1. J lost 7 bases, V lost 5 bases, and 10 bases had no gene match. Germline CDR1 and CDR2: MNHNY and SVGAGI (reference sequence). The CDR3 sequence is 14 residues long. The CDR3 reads CASSPTGEWWEQYF. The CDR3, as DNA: TGTGCCAGCAGTCCGACAGGGGAGTGGTGGGAGCAGTACTTC.

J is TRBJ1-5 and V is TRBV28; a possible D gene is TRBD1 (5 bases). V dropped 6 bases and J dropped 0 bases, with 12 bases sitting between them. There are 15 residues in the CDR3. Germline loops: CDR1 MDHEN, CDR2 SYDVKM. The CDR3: CASSRQTYSNQPQHF. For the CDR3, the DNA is TGTGCCAGCAGCCGACAGACCTATAGCAATCAGCCCCAGCATTTT.

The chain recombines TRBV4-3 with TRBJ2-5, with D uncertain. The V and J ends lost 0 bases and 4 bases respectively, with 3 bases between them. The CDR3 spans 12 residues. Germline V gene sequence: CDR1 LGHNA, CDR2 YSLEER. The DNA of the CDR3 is TGCGCCAGCAGCCAAGAGAGAGAGACCCAGTACTTC. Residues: CASSQERETQYF.

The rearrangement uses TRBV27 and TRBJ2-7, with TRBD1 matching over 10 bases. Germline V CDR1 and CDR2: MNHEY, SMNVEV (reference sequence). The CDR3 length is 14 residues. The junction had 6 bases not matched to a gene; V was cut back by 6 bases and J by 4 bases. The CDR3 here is CASSPGTGVYEQYF. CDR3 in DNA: TGTGCCAGCAGCCCAGGGACAGGGGTTTACGAGCAGTACTTC.

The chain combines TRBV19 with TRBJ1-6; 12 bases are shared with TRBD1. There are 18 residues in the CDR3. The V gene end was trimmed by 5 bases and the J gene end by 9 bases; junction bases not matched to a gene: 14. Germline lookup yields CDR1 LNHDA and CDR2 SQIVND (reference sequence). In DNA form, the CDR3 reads TGTGCCAGTAGTCGTTCGCCGGGACAGGGGGCTGAGGGTTCACCCCTCCACTTT. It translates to CASSRSPGQGAEGSPLHF.

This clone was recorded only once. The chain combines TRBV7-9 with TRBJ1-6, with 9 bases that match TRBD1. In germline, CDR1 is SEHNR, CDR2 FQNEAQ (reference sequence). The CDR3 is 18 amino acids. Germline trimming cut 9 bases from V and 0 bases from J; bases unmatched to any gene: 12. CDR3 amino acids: CASSEIGTGSSYNSPLHF. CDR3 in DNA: TGTGCCAGTTCCGAGATTGGGACAGGGAGCTCCTATAATTCACCCCTCCACTTT.

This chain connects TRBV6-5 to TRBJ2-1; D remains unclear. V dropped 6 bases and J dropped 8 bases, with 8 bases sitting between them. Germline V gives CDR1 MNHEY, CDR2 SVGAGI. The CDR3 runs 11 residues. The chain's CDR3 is CASRSPYEQFF. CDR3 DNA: TGTGCCAGCAGATCTCCCTATGAGCAGTTCTTC.

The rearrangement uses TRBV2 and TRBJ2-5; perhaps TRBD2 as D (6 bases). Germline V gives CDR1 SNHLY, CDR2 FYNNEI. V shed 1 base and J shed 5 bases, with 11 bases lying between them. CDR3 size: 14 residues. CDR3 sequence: CASSEEEGRETQYF. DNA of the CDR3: TGTGCCAGCAGTGAAGAGGAGGGTCGGGAGACCCAGTACTTC.

The CDR3 here is CASSLAGGPWGETQYF. CDR3 bases: TGTGCCAGCAGCTTAGCGGGAGGGCCCTGGGGGGAGACCCAGTACTTC. The chain employs TRBV7-4 and TRBJ2-5, with TRBD2 matching 7 bases. The CDR3 sequence is 16 residues long. V was clipped by 0 bases and J by 5 bases; unmatched bases: 9. Germline values: CDR1 SGHVT, CDR2 SQSDAQ. Variable domain in full (rest from reference TRBV7-4 and TRBJ2-5): GAGVSQSPRYKVAKRGRDVALRCDSISGHVTLYWYRQTLGQGSEVLTYSQSDAQRDKSGRPSGRFSAERPERSVSTLKIQRTEQGDSAVYLCASSLAGGPWGETQYFGPGTRLLVL.

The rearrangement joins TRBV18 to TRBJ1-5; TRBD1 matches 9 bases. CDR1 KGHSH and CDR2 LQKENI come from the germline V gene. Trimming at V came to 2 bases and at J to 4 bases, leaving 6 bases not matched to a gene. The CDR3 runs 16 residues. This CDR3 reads CASSPSSTGGNQPQHF. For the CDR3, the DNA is TGTGCCAGCTCACCATCCTCGACAGGGGGTAATCAGCCCCAGCATTTT.

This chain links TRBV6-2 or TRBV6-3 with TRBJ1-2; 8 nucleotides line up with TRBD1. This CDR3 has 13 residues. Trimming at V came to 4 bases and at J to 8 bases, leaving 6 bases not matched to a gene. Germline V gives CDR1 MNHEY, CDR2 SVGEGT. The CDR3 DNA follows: TGTGCCAGCAGTTTCGCAGGGGGCGAGGGCTACACCTTC. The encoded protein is CASSFAGGEGYTF.

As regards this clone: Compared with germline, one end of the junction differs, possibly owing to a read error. CDR3 sequence reads: CASSEARTVEKLLF. CDR3 coding DNA: TGTGCCAGCAGTGAAGCAAGGACAGTTGAAAAACTGCTTTTT. The chain carries TRBV6-1 and TRBJ1-4, with D perhaps matching TRBD1 (6 bases). CDR1 and CDR2 (germline): MNHNS, SASEGT. The CDR3 spans 14 residues.

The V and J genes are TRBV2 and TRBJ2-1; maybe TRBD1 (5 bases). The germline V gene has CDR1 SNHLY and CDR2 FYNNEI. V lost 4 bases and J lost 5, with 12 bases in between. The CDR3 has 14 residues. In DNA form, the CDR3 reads TGTGCCAGCAGTGCACAGACAGCCCACAATGAGCAGTTCTTC. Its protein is CASSAQTAHNEQFF.

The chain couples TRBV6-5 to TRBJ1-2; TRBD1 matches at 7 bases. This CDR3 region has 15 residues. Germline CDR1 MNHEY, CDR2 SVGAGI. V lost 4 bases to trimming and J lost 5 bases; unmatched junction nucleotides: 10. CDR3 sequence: CASSSGHRGEYGYTF. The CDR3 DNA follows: TGTGCCAGCAGTTCCGGACACAGGGGAGAGTATGGCTACACCTTC.

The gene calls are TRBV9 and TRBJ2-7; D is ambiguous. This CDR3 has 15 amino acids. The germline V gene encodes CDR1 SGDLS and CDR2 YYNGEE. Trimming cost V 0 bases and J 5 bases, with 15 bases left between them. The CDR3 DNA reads TGTGCCAGCAGCGTAGCATCCGGTAGCTTCCACGAGCAGTACTTC. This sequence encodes CASSVASGSFHEQYF. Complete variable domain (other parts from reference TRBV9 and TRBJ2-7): DSGVTQTPKHLITATGQRVTLRCSPRSGDLSVYWYQQSLDQGLQFLIQYYNGEERAKGNILERFSAQQFPDLHSELNLSSLELGDSALYFCASSVASGSFHEQYFGPGTRLTVT.

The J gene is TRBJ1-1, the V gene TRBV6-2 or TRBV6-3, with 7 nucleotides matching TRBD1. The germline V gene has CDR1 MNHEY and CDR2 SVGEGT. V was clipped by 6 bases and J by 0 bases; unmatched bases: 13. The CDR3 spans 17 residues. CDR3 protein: CASSPVTGKTMNTEAFF. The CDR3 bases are TGTGCCAGCAGCCCGGTGACAGGGAAAACCATGAACACTGAAGCTTTCTTT.